Below are 9 T cell receptor beta chains sequenced from a single sample in a study of blood T cell repertoires in COVID-19. Some clones are missing from TCRdb's copy, which holds only in-frame ones; the method was immunoSEQ multiplex PCR. The table has about 180,000 clones, about 88% seen once. The sequenced sample consisted of peripheral blood. These receptors were obtained from a woman in her fifties or sixties with COVID-19, enrolled during active disease.

The V gene is TRBV3-1 (or the pseudogene TRBV3-2), the J gene TRBJ2-1; D not certain. The V and J ends lost 3 bases and 0 bases respectively, with 12 bases between them. The CDR3 is 16 amino acids. The germline gives CDR1 LGHDT, CDR2 YNNKEL (reference sequence). For the CDR3, the DNA is TGTGCCAGCAGCCATTCGGTCCTGAGCTCCTACAATGAGCAGTTCTTC. Translating gives CASSHSVLSSYNEQFF.

The chain recombines TRBV2 with TRBJ2-1; no definite D call. CDR3 length: 14 amino acids. CDR1 is SNHLY and CDR2 is FYNNEI in the germline V gene. Between the trimmed V and J ends, which lost 4 bases and 5 bases, there was a span of 12 bases. The DNA of the CDR3 is TGTGCCAGCAGTGCTCTACAGAGAAACAATGAGCAGTTCTTC. Protein sequence: CASSALQRNNEQFF.

The V gene is TRBV19, the J gene TRBJ2-3; TRBD2 matches 10 bases. CDR1 is LNHDA and CDR2 is SQIVND in the germline V gene (reference sequence). CDR3 length: 15 residues. V lost 3 bases, J lost 1 base, and 1 base stayed unmatched. The CDR3 sequence: CASSISGGRTDTQYF. In DNA form, the CDR3 reads TGTGCCAGTAGTATTAGCGGGGGGCGCACAGATACGCAGTATTTT.

The rearrangement links TRBV19 to TRBJ1-1; D gene uncertain. From germline, CDR1 is LNHDA and CDR2 SQIVND (reference sequence). This CDR3 is built from 14 residues. Trimming cost V 3 bases and J 1 base, with 9 bases left between them. CDR3 nucleotide sequence: TGTGCCAGTAGTATCTCAAACAAGAACACTGAAGCTTTCTTT. Its protein product is CASSISNKNTEAFF.

In its sample, this clone was seen a few times. The chain is built from TRBV18 and TRBJ1-1; no firm D call. Per the germline V gene, CDR1 is KGHSH and CDR2 is LQKENI. The CDR3 is 15 amino acids. Trimming stripped 2 bases from V and 3 bases from J, with 13 bases between. The DNA of the CDR3 is TGTGCCAGCTCACCAAGAGATTTGAGGGACACTGAAGCTTTCTTT. It encodes CASSPRDLRDTEAFF.

V is TRBV3-1 (or the pseudogene TRBV3-2) and J is TRBJ2-1, with D perhaps TRBD2 (6 bases). The CDR3 is made up of 14 amino acids. Germline values: CDR1 LGHDT, CDR2 YNNKEL (reference sequence). V was shortened by 4 bases and J by 4 bases, with 11 bases between the two germline ends. CDR3 amino acids: CASSLRAGYNEQFF. The CDR3 DNA is TGTGCCAGCAGCCTCCGTGCGGGATACAATGAGCAGTTCTTC.

V is TRBV5-4 and J is TRBJ2-4, with D tentatively TRBD1 (6 bases). CDR3 length: 16 amino acids. CDR1 is SGHNT, CDR2 YYREEE, per germline (reference sequence). The V gene lost 3 bases and the J gene lost 5 bases, with 18 bases spanning the gap. The CDR3 reads CASSSTGQGLQNIQYF. The CDR3 DNA reads as TGTGCCAGCAGCTCGACAGGACAAGGGTTGCAAAACATTCAGTACTTC.

The V gene is TRBV6-1, the J gene TRBJ2-6; D gene unclear. V lost 2 bases and J 0 bases, leaving 11 bases between the germline ends. This CDR3 region has 17 residues. CDR1 MNHNS and CDR2 SASEGT come from the germline V gene. The CDR3 DNA is TGTGCCAGCAGTGAATATACGACTGGCTCTGGGGCCAACGTCCTGACTTTC. Translated, it gives CASSEYTTGSGANVLTF.

The chain links TRBV6-2 or TRBV6-3 to TRBJ1-6, with 7 positions matching TRBD1. CDR3 length: 16 residues. The germline V gene has CDR1 MNHEY and CDR2 SVGEGT. The ends lost 5 bases at V and 7 bases at J; junction bases unmatched: 11. In DNA, the CDR3 is TGTGCCAGCAGTAACACACCCGGGACAGCAAATTCACCCCTCCACTTT. Protein: CASSNTPGTANSPLHF.